This TCR beta chain was sequenced in a study of glioma-infiltrating T cells after dendritic cell vaccination. Across the study: Monocyte-derived dendritic cells, cultured six to seven days with IL-4 and GM-CSF, were pulsed with autologous tumor lysate.

Germline V gene sequence: CDR1 SGHRS, CDR2 YFSETQ. V gave up 0 bases and J gave up 4 bases; unmatched junction bases: 7. CDR3 size: 16 residues. Here immunoSEQ multiplex PCR was the method, and the copy in TCRdb shows in-frame clones only, minus some. The repertoire holds just over 95,000 clones, with around three quarters as singletons. This clonotype originated in a human donor with glioblastoma. The input for sequencing was blood, taken before dendritic cell vaccination. The chain links TRBV5-1 to TRBJ2-1, with 7 positions matching TRBD2. The CDR3, as DNA: TGCGCCAGCAGCTTGGCTAGCGGCCTGTCTTACAATGAGCAGTTCTTC. This codes for CASSLASGLSYNEQFF.